This is a list of T cell receptor beta chains from one sample in a study of cytomegalovirus exposure and HLA in healthy donors. The repertoire was sequenced with immunoSEQ multiplex PCR; TCRdb's copy has only in-frame clones and lacks some. The sample records tens of thousands of clones, around 64% being singletons. Material: PBMCs. These TCRs come from a man in his forties in good health and CMV-seropositive. The CDR3 runs from the conserved cysteine through the conserved F or W. A D gene is named only where the DNA matches it firmly. Clone size is shown for a subset of rows, as once, few, many or a class of expanded clone.

clone size: .
J gene: TRBJ2-5
D gene: TRBD1
V gene: TRBV6-1
CDR3 protein: CASSDGQGPETQYF
CDR3 DNA: TGTGCCAGCAGTGACGGACAGGGGCCAGAGACCCAGTACTTC

clone size: .
J gene: TRBJ2-5
D gene: TRBD2
V gene: TRBV2
CDR3 protein: CASTGGAGGYQETQYF
CDR3 DNA: TGTGCCAGCACTGGTGGGGCGGGGGGGTACCAAGAGACCCAGTACTTC

clone size: .
J gene: TRBJ1-3
D gene: .
V gene: TRBV5-1
CDR3 protein: CASSLDYRSDGGRNTIYF
CDR3 DNA: TGCGCCAGCAGCTTGGATTATCGCAGTGACGGAGGAAGAAACACCATATATTTT

clone size: once
J gene: TRBJ1-1
D gene: TRBD1
V gene: TRBV5-4
CDR3 protein: CASSRGGMNTEAFF
CDR3 DNA: TGTGCCAGCAGCCGAGGGGGCATGAACACTGAAGCTTTCTTT

clone size: .
J gene: TRBJ2-7
D gene: .
V gene: TRBV19
CDR3 protein: CASISDSYEQYF
CDR3 DNA: TGTGCCAGTATTTCCGACAGCTACGAGCAGTACTTC

clone size: .
J gene: TRBJ2-7
D gene: TRBD1
V gene: TRBV4-1
CDR3 protein: CASSQPRDRVNREQYF
CDR3 DNA: TGCGCCAGCAGCCAACCCCGGGACAGGGTAAACCGCGAGCAGTACTTC

clone size: .
J gene: TRBJ2-3
D gene: .
V gene: TRBV30
CDR3 protein: CAWSVPSGGQYF
CDR3 DNA: TGTGCCTGGAGTGTCCCGAGTGGGGGCCAGTATTTT

clone size: .
J gene: TRBJ2-5
D gene: TRBD2
V gene: TRBV28
CDR3 protein: CASSERGAPETQYF
CDR3 DNA: TGTGCCAGCAGTGAGCGGGGGGCGCCGGAGACCCAGTACTTC

clone size: .
J gene: TRBJ1-1
D gene: .
V gene: TRBV7-7
CDR3 protein: CASSLDTSTEAFF
CDR3 DNA: TGTGCTAGCAGCTTAGACACAAGCACTGAAGCTTTCTTT

clone size: once
J gene: TRBJ1-2
D gene: TRBD1
V gene: TRBV18
CDR3 protein: CASSPGTGTTSGGYTF
CDR3 DNA: TGTGCCAGCTCACCAGGGACAGGGACAACCTCGGGAGGCTACACCTTC

clone size: .
J gene: TRBJ2-5
D gene: .
V gene: TRBV6-5
CDR3 protein: CASSYSPQQETQYF
CDR3 DNA: TGTGCCAGCAGTTACTCCCCACAGCAAGAGACCCAGTACTTC

clone size: .
J gene: TRBJ1-1
D gene: .
V gene: TRBV5-1
CDR3 protein: CASRRENTEAFF
CDR3 DNA: TGCGCCAGCAGGAGGGAAAACACTGAAGCTTTCTTT

clone size: .
J gene: TRBJ1-2
D gene: .
V gene: TRBV7-9
CDR3 protein: CASSFGQNDNYGYTF
CDR3 DNA: TGTGCCAGCAGCTTTGGACAGAACGATAACTATGGCTACACCTTC